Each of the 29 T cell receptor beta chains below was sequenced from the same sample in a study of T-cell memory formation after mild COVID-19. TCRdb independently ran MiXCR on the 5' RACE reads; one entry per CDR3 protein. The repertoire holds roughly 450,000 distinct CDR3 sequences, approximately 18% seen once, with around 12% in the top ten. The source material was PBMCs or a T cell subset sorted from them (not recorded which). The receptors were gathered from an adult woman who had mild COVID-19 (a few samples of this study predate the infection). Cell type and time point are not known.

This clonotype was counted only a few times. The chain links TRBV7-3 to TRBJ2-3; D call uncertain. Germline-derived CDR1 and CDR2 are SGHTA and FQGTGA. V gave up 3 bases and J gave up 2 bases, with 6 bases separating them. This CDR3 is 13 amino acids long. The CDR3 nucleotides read TGTGCCAGCAGCTTGCGAAACACAGATACGCAGTATTTT. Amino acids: CASSLRNTDTQYF.

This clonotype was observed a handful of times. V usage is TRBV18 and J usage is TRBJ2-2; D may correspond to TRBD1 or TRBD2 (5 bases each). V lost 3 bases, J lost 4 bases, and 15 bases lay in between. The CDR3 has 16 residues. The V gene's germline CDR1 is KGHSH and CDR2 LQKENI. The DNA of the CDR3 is TGTGCCAGCTCACCCTCCACGGGGACCCTCACCGGGGAGCTGTTTTTT. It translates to CASSPSTGTLTGELFF.

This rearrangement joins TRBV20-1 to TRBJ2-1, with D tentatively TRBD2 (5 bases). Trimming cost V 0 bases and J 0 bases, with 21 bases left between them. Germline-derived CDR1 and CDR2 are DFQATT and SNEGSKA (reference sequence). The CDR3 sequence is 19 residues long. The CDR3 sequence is CSARDATGRASGSYNEQFF. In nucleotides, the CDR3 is TGCAGTGCTAGAGATGCGACGGGGAGAGCCTCGGGCTCCTACAATGAGCAGTTCTTC.

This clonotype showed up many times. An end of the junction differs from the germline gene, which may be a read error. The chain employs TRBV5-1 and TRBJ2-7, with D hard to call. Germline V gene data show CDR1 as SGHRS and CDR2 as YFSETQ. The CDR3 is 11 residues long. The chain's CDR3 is CASSLGGEQYF. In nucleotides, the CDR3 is TGTGCCAGCAGCTTGGGCGGCGAGCAGTACTTC.

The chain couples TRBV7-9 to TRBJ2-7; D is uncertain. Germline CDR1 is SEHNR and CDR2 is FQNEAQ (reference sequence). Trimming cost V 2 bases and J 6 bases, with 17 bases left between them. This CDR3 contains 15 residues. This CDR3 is CASSLSTEVLAEQYF. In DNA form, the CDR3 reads TGTGCCAGCAGCTTATCAACCGAGGTTTTGGCCGAGCAGTACTTC.

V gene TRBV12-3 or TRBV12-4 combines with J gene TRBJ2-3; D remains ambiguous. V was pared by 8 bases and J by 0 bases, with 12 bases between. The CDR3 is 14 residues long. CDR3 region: CASHPGLSTDTQYF. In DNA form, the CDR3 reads TGTGCCAGCCACCCCGGGCTCAGCACAGATACGCAGTATTTT.

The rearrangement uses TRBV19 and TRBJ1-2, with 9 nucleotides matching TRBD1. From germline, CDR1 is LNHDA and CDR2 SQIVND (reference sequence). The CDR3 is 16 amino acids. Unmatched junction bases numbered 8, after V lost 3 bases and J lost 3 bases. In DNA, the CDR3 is TGTGCCAGTAGTATTACAGGGGGCTCGCCGGACTATGGCTACACCTTC. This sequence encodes CASSITGGSPDYGYTF.

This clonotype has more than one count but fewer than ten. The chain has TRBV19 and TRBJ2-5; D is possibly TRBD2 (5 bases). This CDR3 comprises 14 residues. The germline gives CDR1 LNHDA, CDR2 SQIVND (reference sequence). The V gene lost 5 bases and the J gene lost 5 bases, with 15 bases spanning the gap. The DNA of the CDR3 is TGTGCCAGTAGTCCAGGACTTAATGGGGAGACCCAGTACTTC. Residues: CASSPGLNGETQYF.

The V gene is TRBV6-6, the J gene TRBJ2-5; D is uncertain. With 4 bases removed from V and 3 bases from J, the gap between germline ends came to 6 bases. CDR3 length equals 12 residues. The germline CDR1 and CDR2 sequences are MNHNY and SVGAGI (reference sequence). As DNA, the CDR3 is TGTGCCAGCAGTTTACATGAAGAGACCCAGTACTTC. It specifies CASSLHEETQYF.

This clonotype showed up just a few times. CDR3 DNA: TGCGCCAGCAGCCGCTCGACAGGGAACACTGAAGCTTTCTTT. The encoded protein is CASSRSTGNTEAFF. The chain combines TRBV4-3 with TRBJ1-1; a weak D match, TRBD1 (6 bases). The germline V and J ends were trimmed by 4 bases and 1 base, with 10 bases remaining between them. This CDR3 contains 14 residues. Germline V gene sequence: CDR1 LGHNA, CDR2 YSLEER.

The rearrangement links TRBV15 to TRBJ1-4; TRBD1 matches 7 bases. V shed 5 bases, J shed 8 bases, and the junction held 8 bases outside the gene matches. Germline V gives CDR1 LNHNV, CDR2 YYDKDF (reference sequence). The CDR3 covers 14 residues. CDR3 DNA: TGTGCCACCAGCCCGCGGACAGGCTTGGAAAAACTGTTTTTT. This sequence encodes CATSPRTGLEKLFF. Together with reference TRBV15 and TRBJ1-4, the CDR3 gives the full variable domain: DAMVIQNPRYQVTQFGKPVTLSCSQTLNHNVMYWYQQKSSQAPKLLFHYYDKDFNNEADTPDNFQSRRPNTSFCFLDIRSPGLGDTAMYLCATSPRTGLEKLFFGSGTQLSVL.

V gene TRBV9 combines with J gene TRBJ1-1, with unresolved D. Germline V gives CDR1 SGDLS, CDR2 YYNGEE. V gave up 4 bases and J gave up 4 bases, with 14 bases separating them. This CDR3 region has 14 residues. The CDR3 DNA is TGTGCCAGCAGCCAATGGGCAGCCGGCACTGAAGCTTTCTTT. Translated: CASSQWAAGTEAFF.

The CDR3 region is CASSEIAGGNYEQYF. As DNA, the CDR3 is TGTGCCAGCAGTGAGATAGCGGGGGGTAACTACGAGCAGTACTTC. The chain uses TRBV6-1 and TRBJ2-7; 10 nucleotides match TRBD2. The junction had 5 bases not matched to a gene; V was cut back by 3 bases and J by 3 bases. In germline, CDR1 is MNHNS, CDR2 SASEGT. The CDR3 is 15 residues long.

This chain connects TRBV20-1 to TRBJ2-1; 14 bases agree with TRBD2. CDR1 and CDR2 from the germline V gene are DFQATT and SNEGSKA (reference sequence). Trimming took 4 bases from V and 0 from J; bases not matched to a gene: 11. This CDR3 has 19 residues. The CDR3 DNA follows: TGCAGTGCTACCCCCTCGACTAGCGGGAGGGTCCTCTCCTACAATGAGCAGTTCTTC. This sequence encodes CSATPSTSGRVLSYNEQFF.

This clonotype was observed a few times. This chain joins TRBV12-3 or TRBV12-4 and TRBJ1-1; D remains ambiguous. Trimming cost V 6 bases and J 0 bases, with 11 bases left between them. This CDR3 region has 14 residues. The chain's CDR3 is CASRADTLNTEAFF. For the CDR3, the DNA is TGTGCCAGCAGGGCCGACACCTTGAACACTGAAGCTTTCTTT.

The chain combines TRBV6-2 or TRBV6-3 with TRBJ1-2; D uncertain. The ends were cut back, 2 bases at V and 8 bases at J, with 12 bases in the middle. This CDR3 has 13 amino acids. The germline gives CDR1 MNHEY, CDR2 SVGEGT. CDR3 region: CASSYNGLGGYTF. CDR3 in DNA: TGTGCCAGCAGTTACAACGGGCTTGGCGGCTACACCTTC.

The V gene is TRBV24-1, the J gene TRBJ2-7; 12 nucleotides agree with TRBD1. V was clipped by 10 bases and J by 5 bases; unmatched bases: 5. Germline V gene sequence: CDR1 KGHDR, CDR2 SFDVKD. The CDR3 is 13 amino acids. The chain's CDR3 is CATGDRGLNEQYF. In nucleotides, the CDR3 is TGTGCCACTGGGGACAGGGGGCTGAACGAGCAGTACTTC.

CDR3 DNA: TGTGCCAGCAGCGCCAGAGAGTATGAGCAGTTCTTC. Translation gives CASSAREYEQFF. The chain employs TRBV11-3 and TRBJ2-1; D unresolved. The germline V and J ends were trimmed by 5 bases and 8 bases, with 10 bases remaining between them. The CDR3 extends over 12 amino acids. Germline values: CDR1 SGHNT, CDR2 YENEEA.

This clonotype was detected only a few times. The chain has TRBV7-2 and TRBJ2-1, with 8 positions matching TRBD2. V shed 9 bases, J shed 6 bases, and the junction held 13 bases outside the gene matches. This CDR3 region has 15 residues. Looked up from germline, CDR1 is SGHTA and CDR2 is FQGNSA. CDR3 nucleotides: TGTGCCAGTAACCTCAATCTACTAGCGGCCAATGAGCAGTTCTTC. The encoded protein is CASNLNLLAANEQFF.

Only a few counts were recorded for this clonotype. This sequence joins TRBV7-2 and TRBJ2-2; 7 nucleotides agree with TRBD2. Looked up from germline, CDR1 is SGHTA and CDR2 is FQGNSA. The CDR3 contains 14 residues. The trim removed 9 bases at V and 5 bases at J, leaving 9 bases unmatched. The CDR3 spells CASYIGGGTGELFF. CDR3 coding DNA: TGTGCCAGTTATATAGGCGGGGGTACCGGGGAGCTGTTTTTT.

CDR3 residues: CATAGRVYNSPLHF. The CDR3 DNA reads as TGTGCCACTGCAGGGCGCGTCTATAATTCACCCCTCCACTTT. This chain connects TRBV6-5 to TRBJ1-6; D may be TRBD1 (5 bases). The CDR3 consists of 14 residues. Trimming took off 10 bases at V and 3 bases at J, with 13 bases between the two ends. In germline, CDR1 is MNHEY, CDR2 SVGAGI.

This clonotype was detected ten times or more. For the CDR3, the DNA is TGTGCCAGCAGTGAGCGGCTAGCGGAAGCCTACGAGCAGTACTTC. It codes for CASSERLAEAYEQYF. This rearrangement joins TRBV2 to TRBJ2-7; 7 positions match TRBD2. Germline CDR1 is SNHLY and CDR2 is FYNNEI. The CDR3 consists of 15 residues. V was pared by 3 bases and J by 2 bases, with 7 bases of the junction left unmatched.

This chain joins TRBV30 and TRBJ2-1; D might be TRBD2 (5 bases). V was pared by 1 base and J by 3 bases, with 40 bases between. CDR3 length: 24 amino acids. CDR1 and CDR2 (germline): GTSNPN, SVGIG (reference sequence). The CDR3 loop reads CAWSGRSWAERGLTSREGYNEQFF. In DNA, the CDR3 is TGTGCCTGGAGTGGAAGGTCCTGGGCGGAGCGAGGACTTACCTCCAGAGAGGGCTACAATGAGCAGTTCTTC.

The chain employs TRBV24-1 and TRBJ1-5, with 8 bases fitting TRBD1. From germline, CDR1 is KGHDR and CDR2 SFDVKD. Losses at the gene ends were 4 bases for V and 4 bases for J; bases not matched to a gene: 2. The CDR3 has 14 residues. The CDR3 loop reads CATSDDRGNQPQHF. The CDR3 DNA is TGTGCCACCAGTGACGACAGGGGAAATCAGCCCCAGCATTTT.

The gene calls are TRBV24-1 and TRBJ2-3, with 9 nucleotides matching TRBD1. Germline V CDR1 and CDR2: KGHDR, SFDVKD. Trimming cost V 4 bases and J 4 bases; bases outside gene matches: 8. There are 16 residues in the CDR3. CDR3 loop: CATSDIRDRVSDTQYF. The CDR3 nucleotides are TGTGCCACCAGTGACATCCGGGACAGGGTCTCAGATACGCAGTATTTT.

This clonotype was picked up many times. The CDR3 DNA reads TGTGCCATCAGGGAAACAGGGGAGATCACTGAAGCTTTCTTT. The encoded protein is CAIRETGEITEAFF. This chain links TRBV10-3 with TRBJ1-1; TRBD1 matches 7 bases. V shed 6 bases, J shed 4 bases, and the junction held 8 bases outside the gene matches. Germline V lookup: CDR1 ENHRY, CDR2 SYGVKD. This CDR3 contains 14 residues.

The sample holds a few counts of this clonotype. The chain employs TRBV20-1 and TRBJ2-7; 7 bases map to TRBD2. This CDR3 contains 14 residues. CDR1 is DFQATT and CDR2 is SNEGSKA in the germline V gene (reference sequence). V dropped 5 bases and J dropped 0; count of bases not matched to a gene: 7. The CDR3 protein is CSASRAGTSYEQYF. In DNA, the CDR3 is TGCAGTGCTTCAAGAGCGGGGACCTCCTACGAGCAGTACTTC.

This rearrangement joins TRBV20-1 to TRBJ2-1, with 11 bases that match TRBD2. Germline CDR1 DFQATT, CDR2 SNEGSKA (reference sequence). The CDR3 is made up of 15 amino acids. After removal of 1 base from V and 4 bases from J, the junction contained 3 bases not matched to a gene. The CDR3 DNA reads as TGCAGTGCTAGAGGAGGGACTAGCGGATACAATGAGCAGTTCTTC. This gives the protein CSARGGTSGYNEQFF.

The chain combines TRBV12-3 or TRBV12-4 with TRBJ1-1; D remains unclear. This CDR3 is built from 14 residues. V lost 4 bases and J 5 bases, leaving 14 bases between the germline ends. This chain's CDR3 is CASSSPGGGTEAFF. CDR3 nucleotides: TGTGCCAGCAGTTCCCCGGGAGGAGGGACTGAAGCTTTCTTT.